This is a list of T cell receptor beta chains from one sample in a study of CD8 T cells in Susac syndrome. TCRdb passed the immunoSEQ multiplex PCR reads through MiXCR, listing each CDR3 protein once. This sample has more than 150,000 distinct CDR3 sequences, with around 94% found just once. The sequenced sample was CD4+ T cells from PBMCs. All receptors derive from a human donor in good health. Both conserved end residues are part of each CDR3. The order of the fields is D gene, V gene, J gene, CDR3 protein, CDR3 DNA. The D gene is left open where the match is weak.

D: -
V: TRBV2
J: TRBJ1-1
CDR3: CASSPTGGQIAAFF
DNA: TGTGCCAGCAGTCCCACGGGGGGGCAGATCGCAGCTTTCTTT

D: TRBD2
V: TRBV29-1
J: TRBJ2-1
CDR3: CSVEGGTSHYNEQFF
DNA: TGCAGCGTTGAAGGGGGGACTAGCCACTACAATGAGCAGTTCTTC

D: -
V: TRBV5-6
J: TRBJ2-1
CDR3: CASSLASRGSLSYNEQFF
DNA: TGTGCCAGCAGCTTGGCCTCGCGGGGTAGCCTCTCCTACAATGAGCAGTTCTTC

D: -
V: TRBV9
J: TRBJ2-7
CDR3: CASSVGWGNYEQYF
DNA: TGTGCCAGCAGCGTAGGGTGGGGTAACTACGAGCAGTACTTC

D: -
V: TRBV20-1
J: TRBJ2-7
CDR3: CSARSDRNYEQYF
DNA: TGCAGTGCTAGGTCAGACAGGAACTACGAGCAGTACTTC

D: -
V: TRBV6-1
J: TRBJ1-1
CDR3: CASTHTSNTEAFF
DNA: TGTGCCAGCACGCATACATCGAACACTGAAGCTTTCTTT

D: -
V: TRBV6-5
J: TRBJ1-5
CDR3: CASRAPNQPQHF
DNA: TGTGCCAGCCGGGCCCCAAATCAGCCCCAGCATTTT

D: TRBD2
V: TRBV3-1
J: TRBJ2-5
CDR3: CASRVRGAGGVAQYF
DNA: TGTGCCAGCAGAGTGCGGGGGGCCGGTGGTGTGGCCCAGTACTTC

D: -
V: TRBV4-3
J: TRBJ2-6
CDR3: CASSQDRAANVLTF
DNA: TGCGCCAGCAGCCAAGACCGCGCGGCCAACGTCCTGACTTTC

D: TRBD2
V: TRBV30
J: TRBJ2-1
CDR3: CAWSAGLDMVGEQFF
DNA: TGTGCCTGGAGTGCGGGACTAGATATGGTCGGGGAGCAGTTCTTC

D: -
V: TRBV7-6
J: TRBJ2-1
CDR3: CASSLDVPNEQFF
DNA: TGTGCCAGCAGCTTGGACGTCCCCAATGAGCAGTTCTTC

D: -
V: TRBV7-2
J: TRBJ2-7
CDR3: CASSLGGTASYEQYF
DNA: TGTGCCAGCAGCTTAGGCGGGACAGCTTCCTACGAGCAGTACTTC

D: TRBD2
V: TRBV30
J: TRBJ2-3
CDR3: CAWSGTSGFTDTQYF
DNA: TGTGCCTGGTCCGGGACTAGCGGCTTCACAGATACGCAGTATTTT

D: -
V: TRBV14
J: TRBJ2-7
CDR3: CASSQDEREQYF
DNA: TGTGCCAGCAGCCAAGATGAGCGCGAGCAGTACTTC

D: -
V: TRBV3-1
J: TRBJ1-1
CDR3: CASSQALNTEAFF
DNA: TGTGCCAGCAGCCAAGCCCTTAACACTGAAGCTTTCTTT

D: -
V: TRBV3-1
J: TRBJ2-3
CDR3: CASSQGGRVSQYF
DNA: TGTGCCAGCAGCCAAGGAGGACGCGTGTCGCAGTATTTT